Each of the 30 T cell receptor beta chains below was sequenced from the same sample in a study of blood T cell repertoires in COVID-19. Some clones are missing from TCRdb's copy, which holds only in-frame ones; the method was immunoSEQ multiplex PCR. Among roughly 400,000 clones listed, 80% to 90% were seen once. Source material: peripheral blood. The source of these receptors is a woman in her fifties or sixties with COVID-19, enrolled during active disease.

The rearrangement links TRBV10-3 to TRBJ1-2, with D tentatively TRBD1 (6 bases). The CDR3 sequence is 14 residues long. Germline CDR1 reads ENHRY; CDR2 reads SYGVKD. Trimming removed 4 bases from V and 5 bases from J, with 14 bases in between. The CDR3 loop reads CAISGTGSSYGYTF. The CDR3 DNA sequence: TGTGCCATCAGTGGAACAGGGTCCTCGTATGGCTACACCTTC.

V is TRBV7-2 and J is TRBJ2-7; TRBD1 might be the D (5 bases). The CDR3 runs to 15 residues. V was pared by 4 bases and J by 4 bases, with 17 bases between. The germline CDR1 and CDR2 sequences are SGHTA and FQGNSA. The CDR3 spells CASSSPRTPKYEQYF. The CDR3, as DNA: TGTGCCAGCAGCTCACCAAGGACACCCAAATACGAGCAGTACTTC.

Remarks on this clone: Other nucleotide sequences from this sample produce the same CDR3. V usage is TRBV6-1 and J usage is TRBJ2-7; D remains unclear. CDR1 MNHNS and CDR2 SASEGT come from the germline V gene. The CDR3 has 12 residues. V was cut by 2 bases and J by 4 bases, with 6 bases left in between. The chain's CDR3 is CASSESGYEQYF. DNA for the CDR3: TGTGCCAGCAGTGAATCGGGTTACGAGCAGTACTTC.

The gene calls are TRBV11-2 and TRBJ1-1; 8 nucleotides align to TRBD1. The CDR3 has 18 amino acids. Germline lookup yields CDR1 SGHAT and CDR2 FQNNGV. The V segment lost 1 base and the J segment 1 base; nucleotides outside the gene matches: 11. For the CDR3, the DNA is TGTGCCAGCAGCTTAGTTGGTGTACAGGGGGTAGGGAACACTGAAGCTTTCTTT. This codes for CASSLVGVQGVGNTEAFF.

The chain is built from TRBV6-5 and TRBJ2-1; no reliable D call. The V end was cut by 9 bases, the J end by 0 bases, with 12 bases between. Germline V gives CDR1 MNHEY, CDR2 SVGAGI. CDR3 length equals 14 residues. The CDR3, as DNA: TGTGCCAGTCAGACACCGAGCTCCTACAATGAGCAGTTCTTC. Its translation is CASQTPSSYNEQFF.

The CDR3 here is CASSHPSTESSYNEQFF. The CDR3, as DNA: TGCGCCAGCAGCCACCCATCGACAGAGAGCTCCTACAATGAGCAGTTCTTC. V gene TRBV4-1 combines with J gene TRBJ2-1; tentatively, D is TRBD1 (5 bases). V was cut by 3 bases and J by 0 bases, with 15 bases left in between. The CDR3 consists of 17 residues. From germline, CDR1 is MGHRA and CDR2 YSYEKL.

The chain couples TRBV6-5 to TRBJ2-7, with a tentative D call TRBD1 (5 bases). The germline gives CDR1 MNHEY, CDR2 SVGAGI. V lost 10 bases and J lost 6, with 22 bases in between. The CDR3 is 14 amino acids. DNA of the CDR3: TGTGCCAACGACGAGGAGCCCAGGGAATCCGAGCAGTACTTC. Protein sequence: CANDEEPRESEQYF.

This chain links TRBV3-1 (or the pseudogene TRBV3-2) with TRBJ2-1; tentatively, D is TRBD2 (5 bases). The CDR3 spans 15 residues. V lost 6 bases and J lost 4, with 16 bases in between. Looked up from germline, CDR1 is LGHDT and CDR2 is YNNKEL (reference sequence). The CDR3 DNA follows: TGTGCCAGCAGGGGAGACATTTACTCTTACAATGAGCAGTTCTTC. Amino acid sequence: CASRGDIYSYNEQFF.

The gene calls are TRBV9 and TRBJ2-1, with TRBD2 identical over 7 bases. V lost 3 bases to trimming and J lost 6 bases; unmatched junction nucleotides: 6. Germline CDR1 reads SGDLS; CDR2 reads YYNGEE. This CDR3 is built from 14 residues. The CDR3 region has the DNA TGTGCCAGCAGCGCCTTTGGGAGGGTCAATGAGCAGTTCTTC. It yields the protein CASSAFGRVNEQFF. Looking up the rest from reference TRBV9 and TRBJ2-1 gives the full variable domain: DSGVTQTPKHLITATGQRVTLRCSPRSGDLSVYWYQQSLDQGLQFLIQYYNGEERAKGNILERFSAQQFPDLHSELNLSSLELGDSALYFCASSAFGRVNEQFFGPGTRLTVL.

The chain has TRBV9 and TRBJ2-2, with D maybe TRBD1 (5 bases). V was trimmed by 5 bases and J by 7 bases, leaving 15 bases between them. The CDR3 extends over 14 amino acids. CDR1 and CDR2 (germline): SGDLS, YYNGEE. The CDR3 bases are TGTGCCAGCAGGGTCTTTTGGGGCAGCGGGGAGCTGTTTTTT. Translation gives CASRVFWGSGELFF.

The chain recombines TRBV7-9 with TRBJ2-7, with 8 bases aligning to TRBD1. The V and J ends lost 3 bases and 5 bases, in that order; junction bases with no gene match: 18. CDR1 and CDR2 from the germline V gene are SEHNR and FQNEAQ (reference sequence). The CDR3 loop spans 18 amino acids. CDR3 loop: CASSFLPGTGRQDHEQYF. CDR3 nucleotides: TGTGCCAGCAGCTTCCTTCCCGGGACAGGCCGGCAAGATCACGAGCAGTACTTC.

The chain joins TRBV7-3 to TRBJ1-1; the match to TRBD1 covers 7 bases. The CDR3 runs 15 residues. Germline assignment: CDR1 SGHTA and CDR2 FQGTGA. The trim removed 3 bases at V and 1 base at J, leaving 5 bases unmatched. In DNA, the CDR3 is TGTGCCAGCAGCTTTAAAGGGGGCACGAACACTGAAGCTTTCTTT. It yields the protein CASSFKGGTNTEAFF.

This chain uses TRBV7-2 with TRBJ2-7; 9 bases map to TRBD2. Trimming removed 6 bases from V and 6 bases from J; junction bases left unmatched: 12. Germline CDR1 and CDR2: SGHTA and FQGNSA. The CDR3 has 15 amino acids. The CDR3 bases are TGTGCCAGCAGTTATACCGGGACTAGCCCACTCGAGCAGTACTTC. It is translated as CASSYTGTSPLEQYF.

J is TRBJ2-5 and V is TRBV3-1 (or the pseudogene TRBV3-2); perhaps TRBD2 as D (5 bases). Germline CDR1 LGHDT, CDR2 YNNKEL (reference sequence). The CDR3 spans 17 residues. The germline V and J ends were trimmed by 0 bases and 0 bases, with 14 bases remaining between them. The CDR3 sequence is CASSQDDLGLYQETQYF. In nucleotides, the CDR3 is TGTGCCAGCAGCCAAGACGATCTCGGACTGTACCAAGAGACCCAGTACTTC.

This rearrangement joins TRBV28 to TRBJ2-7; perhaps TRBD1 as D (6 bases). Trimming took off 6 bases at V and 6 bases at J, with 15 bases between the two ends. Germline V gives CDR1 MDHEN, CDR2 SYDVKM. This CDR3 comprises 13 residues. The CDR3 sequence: CASRNAGVGEQYF. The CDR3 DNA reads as TGTGCCAGCAGGAATGCAGGGGTCGGCGAGCAGTACTTC.

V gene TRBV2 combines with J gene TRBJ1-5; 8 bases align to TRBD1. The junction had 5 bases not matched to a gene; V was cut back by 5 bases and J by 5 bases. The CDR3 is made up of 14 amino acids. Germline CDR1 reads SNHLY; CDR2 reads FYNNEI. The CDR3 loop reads CASSRDRGDQPQHF. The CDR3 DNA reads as TGTGCCAGCAGTCGAGACAGGGGTGATCAGCCCCAGCATTTT.

The DNA for the CDR3 is TGTGCCAGCAGCCAAGACAGGGGGAGGACTCAGCCCCAGCATTTT. Translation: CASSQDRGRTQPQHF. V usage is TRBV3-1 (or the pseudogene TRBV3-2) and J usage is TRBJ1-5, with 7 bases identical to TRBD1. Germline V gene sequence: CDR1 LGHDT, CDR2 YNNKEL (reference sequence). This CDR3 has 15 amino acids. V gave up 0 bases and J gave up 6 bases; unmatched junction bases: 5.

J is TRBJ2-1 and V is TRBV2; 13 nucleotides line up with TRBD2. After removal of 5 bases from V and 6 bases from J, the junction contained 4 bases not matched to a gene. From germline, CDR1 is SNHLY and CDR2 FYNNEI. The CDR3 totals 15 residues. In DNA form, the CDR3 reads TGTGCCAGCAGTTCCGGGACTAGCGGGATCAATGAGCAGTTCTTC. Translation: CASSSGTSGINEQFF.

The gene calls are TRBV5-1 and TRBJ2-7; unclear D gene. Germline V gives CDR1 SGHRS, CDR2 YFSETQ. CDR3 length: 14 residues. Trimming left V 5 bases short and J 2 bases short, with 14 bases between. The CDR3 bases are TGCGCCAGCAGTCTCGTGCCACTTACCTACGAGCAGTACTTC. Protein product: CASSLVPLTYEQYF.

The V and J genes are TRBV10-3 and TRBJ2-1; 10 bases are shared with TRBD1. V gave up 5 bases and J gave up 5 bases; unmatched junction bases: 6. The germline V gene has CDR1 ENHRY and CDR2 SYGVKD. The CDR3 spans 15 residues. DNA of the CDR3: TGTGCCATCAGTAAAGGACAGGGGGGAAACAATGAGCAGTTCTTC. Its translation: CAISKGQGGNNEQFF.

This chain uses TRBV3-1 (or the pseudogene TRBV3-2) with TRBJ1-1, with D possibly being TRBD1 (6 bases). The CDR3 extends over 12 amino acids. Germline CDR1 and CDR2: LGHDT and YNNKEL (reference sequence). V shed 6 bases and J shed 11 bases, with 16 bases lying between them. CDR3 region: CASSRVEGEAFF. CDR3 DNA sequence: TGTGCCAGCAGTCGAGTCGAGGGGGAGGCTTTCTTT.

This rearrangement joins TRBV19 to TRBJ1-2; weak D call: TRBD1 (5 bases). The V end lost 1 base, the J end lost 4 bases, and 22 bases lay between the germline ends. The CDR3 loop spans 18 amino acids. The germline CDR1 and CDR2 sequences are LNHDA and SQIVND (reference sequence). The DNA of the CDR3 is TGTGCCAGTAGTATAGCCCTCAGCCGACAGCCCCGAGGCTATGGCTACACCTTC. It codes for CASSIALSRQPRGYGYTF.

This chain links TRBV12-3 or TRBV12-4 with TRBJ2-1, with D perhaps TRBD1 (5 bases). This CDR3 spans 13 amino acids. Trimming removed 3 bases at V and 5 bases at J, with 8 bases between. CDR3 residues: CASSLWGNNEQFF. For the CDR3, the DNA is TGTGCCAGCAGTTTGTGGGGCAACAATGAGCAGTTCTTC.

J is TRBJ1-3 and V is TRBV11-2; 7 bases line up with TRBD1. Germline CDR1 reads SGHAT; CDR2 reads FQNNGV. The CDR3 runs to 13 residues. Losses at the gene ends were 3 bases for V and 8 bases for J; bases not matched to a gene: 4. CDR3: CASSLAGTDTIYF. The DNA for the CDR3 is TGTGCCAGCAGCTTGGCCGGGACAGACACCATATATTTT.

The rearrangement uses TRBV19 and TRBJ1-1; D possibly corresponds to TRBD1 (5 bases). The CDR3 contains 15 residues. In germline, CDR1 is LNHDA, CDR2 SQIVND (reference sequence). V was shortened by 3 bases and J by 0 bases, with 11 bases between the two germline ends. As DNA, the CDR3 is TGTGCCAGTAGTATTAGCGGGGCTGTGAACACTGAAGCTTTCTTT. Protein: CASSISGAVNTEAFF.

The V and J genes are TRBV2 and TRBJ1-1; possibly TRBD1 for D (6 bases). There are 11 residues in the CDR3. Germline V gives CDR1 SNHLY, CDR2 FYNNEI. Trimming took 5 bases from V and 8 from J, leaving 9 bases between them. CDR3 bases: TGTGCCAGCAGTCGGACAGAAGAAGCTTTCTTT. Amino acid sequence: CASSRTEEAFF.

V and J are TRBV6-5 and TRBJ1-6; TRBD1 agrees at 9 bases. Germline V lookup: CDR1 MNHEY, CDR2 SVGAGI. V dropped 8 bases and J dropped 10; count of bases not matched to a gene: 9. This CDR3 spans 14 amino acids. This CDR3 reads CASGPGQGISPLHF. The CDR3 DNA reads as TGTGCCAGCGGCCCGGGACAGGGAATATCACCCCTCCACTTT.

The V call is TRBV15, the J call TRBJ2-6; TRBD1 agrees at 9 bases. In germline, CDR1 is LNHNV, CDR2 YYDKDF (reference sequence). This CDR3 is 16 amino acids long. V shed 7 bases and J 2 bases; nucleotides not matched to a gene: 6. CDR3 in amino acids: CATNRQGGAGANVLTF. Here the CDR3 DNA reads TGTGCCACCAACCGACAGGGGGGGGCTGGGGCCAACGTCCTGACTTTC. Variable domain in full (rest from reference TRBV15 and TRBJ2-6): DAMVIQNPRYQVTQFGKPVTLSCSQTLNHNVMYWYQQKSSQAPKLLFHYYDKDFNNEADTPDNFQSRRPNTSFCFLDIRSPGLGDTAMYLCATNRQGGAGANVLTFGAGSRLTVL.

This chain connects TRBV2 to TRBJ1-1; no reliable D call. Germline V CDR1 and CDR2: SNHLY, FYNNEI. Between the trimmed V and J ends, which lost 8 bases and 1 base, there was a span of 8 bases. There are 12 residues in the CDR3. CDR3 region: CASRGQNTEAFF. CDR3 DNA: TGTGCCAGCCGAGGTCAGAACACTGAAGCTTTCTTT.

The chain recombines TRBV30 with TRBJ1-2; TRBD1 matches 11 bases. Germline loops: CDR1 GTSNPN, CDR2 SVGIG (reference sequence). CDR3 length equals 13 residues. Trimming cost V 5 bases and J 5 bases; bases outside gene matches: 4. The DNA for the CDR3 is TGTGCCTGGGGGACAGGGGGAGGTTATGGCTACACCTTC. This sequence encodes CAWGTGGGYGYTF. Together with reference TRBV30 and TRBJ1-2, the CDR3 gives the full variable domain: SQTIHQWPATLVQPVGSPLSLECTVEGTSNPNLYWYRQAAGRGLQLLFYSVGIGQISSEVPQNLSASRPQDRQFILSSKKLLLSDSGFYLCAWGTGGGYGYTFGSGTRLTVV.